Each of the 30 T cell receptor beta chains below was sequenced from the same sample in a study of shared clonotypes between healthy human individuals. Profiled with immunoSEQ multiplex PCR; TCRdb holds only in-frame clones, not every one. The sample consists of over a million clones, approximately 98% of them appearing once. Material: naive CD4+ T cells sorted from blood. Subset indicated: CD45RA+ positively selected. The source of these receptors is a man aged 30 to 39 in good health.

This chain connects TRBV5-5 to TRBJ2-7; 8 bases are a match to TRBD1. The CDR3 spans 16 residues. With V trimmed by 3 bases and J by 0 bases, 8 bases remained unmatched. Germline assignment: CDR1 SGHKS and CDR2 YYEKEE (reference sequence). Here the CDR3 DNA reads TGTGCCAGCAGCTCTCGTTTGACAGGGGTCTCCTACGAGCAGTACTTC. As protein: CASSSRLTGVSYEQYF.

Only one count was recorded for this clone. The DNA of the CDR3 is TGTGCCAGCAGCTTAGGGCAGGGTGGTCACAATGAGCAGTTCTTC. Residues: CASSLGQGGHNEQFF. The chain has TRBV7-2 and TRBJ2-1, with D possibly being TRBD1 (5 bases). The CDR3 is 15 amino acids. V lost 1 base to trimming and J lost 5 bases, with 12 bases between them. CDR1 and CDR2 (germline): SGHTA, FQGNSA.

This sequence joins TRBV29-1 and TRBJ2-1; TRBD2 aligns across 10 bases. This CDR3 is built from 14 residues. With V trimmed by 6 bases and J by 4 bases, 6 bases remained unmatched. The germline V gene encodes CDR1 SQVTM and CDR2 ANQGSEA. The CDR3 region is CSVWTSGAYNEQFF. The CDR3 region has the DNA TGCAGCGTCTGGACTAGCGGAGCGTACAATGAGCAGTTCTTC.

This clone was counted once. The chain uses TRBV4-1 and TRBJ2-5; 12 bases agree with TRBD2. Germline CDR1 reads MGHRA; CDR2 reads YSYEKL. The CDR3 loop spans 17 amino acids. Trimming removed 0 bases from V and 5 bases from J; junction bases left unmatched: 7. The CDR3 spells CASSQEPSGRAGETQYF. DNA of the CDR3: TGCGCCAGCAGCCAAGAGCCTAGCGGGAGGGCGGGGGAGACCCAGTACTTC.

This chain links TRBV2 with TRBJ1-2; 7 nucleotides match TRBD1. J was trimmed by 6 bases and V by 6 bases; bases with no gene match: 10. The CDR3 spans 14 residues. Germline V CDR1 and CDR2: SNHLY, FYNNEI. The CDR3 coding sequence is TGTGCCAGCAGGGGAGACAGGGTTCTTCATGGCTACACCTTC. This sequence encodes CASRGDRVLHGYTF.

The chain links TRBV5-1 to TRBJ2-5, with a possible D match to TRBD2 (6 bases). Germline V gene lookup returns CDR1 SGHRS and CDR2 YFSETQ. V was shortened by 0 bases and J by 5 bases, with 23 bases between the two germline ends. This CDR3 is 18 amino acids long. The CDR3 reads CASSLEWGRGLRGETQYF. CDR3 in DNA: TGCGCCAGCAGCTTGGAGTGGGGTCGAGGGCTCCGGGGGGAGACCCAGTACTTC.

The genes are TRBV5-8 and TRBJ1-1; unclear D gene. This CDR3 comprises 15 residues. The germline CDR1 and CDR2 sequences are SGHTS and YDEGEE. V dropped 7 bases and J dropped 4 bases, with 20 bases sitting between them. CDR3 DNA: TGTGCCAGCGTCCTCCCCGCGGGGTGGTTCACTGAAGCTTTCTTT. This translates into CASVLPAGWFTEAFF. Supplemented by reference TRBV5-8 and TRBJ1-1, the full variable domain reads EAGVTQSPTHLIKTRGQQATLRCSPISGHTSVYWYQQALGLGLQFLLWYDEGEERNRGNFPPRFSGRQFPNYSSELNVNALELEDSALYLCASVLPAGWFTEAFFGQGTRLTVV.

The rearrangement joins TRBV9 to TRBJ2-7; D unresolved. The CDR3 is 14 amino acids. V dropped 0 bases and J dropped 2 bases, with 9 bases sitting between them. Germline CDR1 reads SGDLS; CDR2 reads YYNGEE. CDR3 sequence reads: CASSVAAATYEQYF. CDR3 DNA: TGTGCCAGCAGCGTAGCTGCGGCCACCTACGAGCAGTACTTC. Full variable domain (remainder filled in from reference TRBV9 and TRBJ2-7): DSGVTQTPKHLITATGQRVTLRCSPRSGDLSVYWYQQSLDQGLQFLIQYYNGEERAKGNILERFSAQQFPDLHSELNLSSLELGDSALYFCASSVAAATYEQYFGPGTRLTVT.

The genes are TRBV19 and TRBJ2-1; TRBD1 might be the D (6 bases). The V and J ends lost 7 bases and 8 bases respectively, with 15 bases between them. Germline V CDR1 and CDR2: LNHDA, SQIVND (reference sequence). The length of the CDR3 is 13 residues. DNA of the CDR3: TGTGCCAGTACCCCTAATGGGGGCGATGAGCAGTTCTTC. Encoded protein: CASTPNGGDEQFF. Full variable domain (missing parts from reference TRBV19 and TRBJ2-1): DGGITQSPKYLFRKEGQNVTLSCEQNLNHDAMYWYRQDPGQGLRLIYYSQIVNDFQKGDIAEGYSVSREKKESFPLTVTSAQKNPTAFYLCASTPNGGDEQFFGPGTRLTVL.

This rearrangement joins TRBV11-2 to TRBJ2-5; TRBD2 aligns across 8 bases. The length of the CDR3 is 17 residues. With 3 bases clipped from V and 5 bases from J, the junction kept 14 bases outside the gene matches. Per the germline V gene, CDR1 is SGHAT and CDR2 is FQNNGV. The CDR3 loop reads CASSFHGGRWEGETQYF. As DNA, the CDR3 is TGTGCCAGCAGCTTTCACGGCGGGAGGTGGGAGGGGGAGACCCAGTACTTC.

This clone has only one observation. The rearrangement uses TRBV20-1 and TRBJ2-7; D not resolved. Germline V gives CDR1 DFQATT, CDR2 SNEGSKA (reference sequence). The CDR3 is 11 residues long. V was shortened by 2 bases and J by 7 bases, with 9 bases between the two germline ends. The CDR3 DNA reads as TGCAGTGCTAGACCTTGGGGAGAGCAGTACTTC. Amino acids: CSARPWGEQYF.

The genes are TRBV10-3 and TRBJ2-2; 10 nucleotides align to TRBD2. Germline lookup yields CDR1 ENHRY and CDR2 SYGVKD. Trimming took 2 bases from V and 4 from J; bases not matched to a gene: 4. The CDR3 runs 16 residues. CDR3 nucleotide sequence: TGTGCCATCAGTGAGCCTAGCGGGAGCATCACCGGGGAGCTGTTTTTT. It yields the protein CAISEPSGSITGELFF.

The V call is TRBV5-1, the J call TRBJ1-1; 11 bases fit TRBD1. J lost 4 bases, V lost 4 bases, and 3 bases had no gene match. Germline V gene lookup returns CDR1 SGHRS and CDR2 YFSETQ. CDR3 length: 14 residues. This chain's CDR3 is CASSEGQGGTEAFF. CDR3 nucleotides: TGCGCCAGCAGCGAGGGACAGGGGGGCACTGAAGCTTTCTTT. The full variable domain, rest sourced from reference TRBV5-1 and TRBJ1-1, is KAGVTQTPRYLIKTRGQQVTLSCSPISGHRSVSWYQQTPGQGLQFLFEYFSETQRNKGNFPGRFSGRQFSNSRSEMNVSTLELGDSALYLCASSEGQGGTEAFFGQGTRLTVV.

The genes are TRBV7-2 and TRBJ2-6, with D possibly matching TRBD2 (6 bases). Between the trimmed V and J ends, which lost 3 bases and 0 bases, there was a span of 18 bases. Germline V gene lookup returns CDR1 SGHTA and CDR2 FQGNSA. The CDR3 totals 19 residues. CDR3 in amino acids: CASSFSPTRIGSGANVLTF. The CDR3 DNA is TGTGCCAGCAGCTTCTCCCCGACTAGGATTGGCTCTGGGGCCAACGTCCTGACTTTC. The variable domain in full, with the rest retrieved from reference TRBV7-2 and TRBJ2-6, is GAGVSQSPSNKVTEKGKDVELRCDPISGHTALYWYRQSLGQGLEFLIYFQGNSAPDKSGLPSDRFSAERTGGSVSTLTIQRTQQEDSAVYLCASSFSPTRIGSGANVLTFGAGSRLTVL.

This chain joins TRBV10-1 and TRBJ2-3; TRBD2 matches at 11 bases. V was pared by 4 bases and J by 10 bases, with 7 bases of the junction left unmatched. This CDR3 comprises 14 residues. Germline V CDR1 and CDR2: WNHNN, SYGVQD (reference sequence). The CDR3 reads CASSAGTSGHAQYF. The DNA for the CDR3 is TGCGCCAGCAGTGCCGGGACTAGCGGCCACGCGCAGTATTTT.

V and J are TRBV30 and TRBJ2-2; TRBD1 matches at 8 bases. V lost 5 bases and J lost 5; bases outside the gene matches: 7. Germline V gene sequence: CDR1 GTSNPN, CDR2 SVGIG (reference sequence). The CDR3 sequence is 14 residues long. This chain's CDR3 is CAWGRQGTTGELFF. In nucleotides, the CDR3 is TGTGCCTGGGGCCGACAGGGGACGACCGGGGAGCTGTTTTTT.

Regarding this clone: Other DNA sequences of this sample code for an identical CDR3. The J gene is TRBJ2-3, the V gene TRBV7-3, with D unclear. The ends were cut back, 3 bases at V and 3 bases at J, with 7 bases in the middle. The CDR3 consists of 13 residues. Germline CDR1 SGHTA, CDR2 FQGTGA. The CDR3 sequence is CASSLGSTDTQYF. As DNA, the CDR3 is TGTGCCAGCAGCTTGGGGTCAACAGATACGCAGTATTTT.

The chain links TRBV11-2 to TRBJ2-1; no definite D call. Trimming took 1 base from V and 4 from J, leaving 11 bases between them. The germline CDR1 and CDR2 sequences are SGHAT and FQNNGV. This CDR3 is 15 amino acids long. CDR3 sequence (DNA): TGTGCCAGCAGCTTAGGTTCGCTTATATACAATGAGCAGTTCTTC. Its protein product is CASSLGSLIYNEQFF.

The chain recombines TRBV19 with TRBJ1-3; D is perhaps TRBD1 (6 bases). V gave up 1 base and J gave up 2 bases, with 12 bases separating them. The length of the CDR3 is 16 residues. The germline V gene encodes CDR1 LNHDA and CDR2 SQIVND (reference sequence). DNA of the CDR3: TGTGCCAGTAGTATAGGAGGGACAAACGCTGGAAACACCATATATTTT. Protein product: CASSIGGTNAGNTIYF.

The chain has TRBV5-6 and TRBJ2-5; D ambiguous. Germline assignment: CDR1 SGHDT and CDR2 YYEEEE. The CDR3 length is 15 residues. The germline V and J ends were trimmed by 6 bases and 1 base, with 16 bases remaining between them. The CDR3 loop reads CASNSRQVIQETQYF. For the CDR3, the DNA is TGTGCCAGCAACAGCAGACAAGTTATCCAAGAGACCCAGTACTTC.

The count of this clone is one. The J gene is TRBJ2-7, the V gene TRBV10-2; 8 nucleotides align to TRBD2. CDR3 length equals 13 residues. Trimming took 6 bases from V and 6 from J; bases not matched to a gene: 7. CDR1 is WSHSY and CDR2 is SAAADI in the germline V gene. The CDR3 region is CASRKPTSAEQYF. As DNA, the CDR3 is TGCGCCAGCAGAAAACCGACTAGCGCCGAGCAGTACTTC.

This clone was detected once. The chain has TRBV5-1 and TRBJ1-1; TRBD1 might be the D (5 bases). CDR1 SGHRS and CDR2 YFSETQ come from the germline V gene. This CDR3 is built from 16 residues. V was clipped by 6 bases and J by 5 bases, with 23 bases between them. The CDR3 DNA is TGCGCCAGCACTATAGGGCTAGGGGCGCAGGAGACTGAAGCTTTCTTT. It is translated as CASTIGLGAQETEAFF.

The gene calls are TRBV5-1 and TRBJ2-1; D might be TRBD2 (7 bases). CDR1 and CDR2 from the germline V gene are SGHRS and YFSETQ. The CDR3 extends over 16 amino acids. V was pared by 4 bases and J by 2 bases, with 16 bases between. CDR3 in amino acids: CASSPGGGSTYNEQFF. In DNA, the CDR3 is TGCGCCAGCAGCCCGGGGGGCGGGAGCACCTACAATGAGCAGTTCTTC. Together with reference TRBV5-1 and TRBJ2-1, the CDR3 gives the full variable domain: KAGVTQTPRYLIKTRGQQVTLSCSPISGHRSVSWYQQTPGQGLQFLFEYFSETQRNKGNFPGRFSGRQFSNSRSEMNVSTLELGDSALYLCASSPGGGSTYNEQFFGPGTRLTVL.

This chain joins TRBV28 and TRBJ2-2; D ambiguous. In germline, CDR1 is MDHEN, CDR2 SYDVKM. The CDR3 contains 15 residues. Trimming took 3 bases from V and 0 from J, leaving 8 bases between them. Here the CDR3 DNA reads TGTGCCAGCAGTTTTGACGTAGCGAACACCGGGGAGCTGTTTTTT. Protein: CASSFDVANTGELFF.

The genes are TRBV5-6 and TRBJ2-2, with D possibly matching TRBD2 (5 bases). Germline CDR1 and CDR2: SGHDT and YYEEEE. V was cut by 4 bases and J by 6 bases, with 10 bases left in between. The CDR3 is 13 residues long. The CDR3: CASSTLVPGELFF. DNA of the CDR3: TGTGCCAGCAGCACACTAGTCCCCGGGGAGCTGTTTTTT.

This chain connects TRBV19 to TRBJ2-7; TRBD1 or TRBD2 may be the D gene (5 bases each). Germline CDR1 and CDR2: LNHDA and SQIVND (reference sequence). The CDR3 is made up of 14 amino acids. V lost 3 bases and J lost 2, with 11 bases in between. The CDR3 here is CASSMGRKTYEQYF. The CDR3 DNA follows: TGTGCCAGTAGTATGGGACGGAAGACCTACGAGCAGTACTTC. Looking up the rest from reference TRBV19 and TRBJ2-7 gives the full variable domain: DGGITQSPKYLFRKEGQNVTLSCEQNLNHDAMYWYRQDPGQGLRLIYYSQIVNDFQKGDIAEGYSVSREKKESFPLTVTSAQKNPTAFYLCASSMGRKTYEQYFGPGTRLTVT.

V usage is TRBV18 and J usage is TRBJ2-5; D ambiguous. From germline, CDR1 is KGHSH and CDR2 LQKENI. V shed 2 bases and J shed 1 base, with 11 bases lying between them. The CDR3 runs to 15 residues. The CDR3 loop is CASSPTAAFQETQYF. DNA for the CDR3: TGTGCCAGCTCACCAACGGCAGCCTTCCAAGAGACCCAGTACTTC.

V usage is TRBV29-1 and J usage is TRBJ1-2, with D perhaps TRBD1 (5 bases). Trimming pared 5 bases from V and 6 bases from J, leaving 19 bases between. Germline CDR1 SQVTM, CDR2 ANQGSEA. The CDR3 covers 14 residues. The CDR3 spells CSVSVVRGNDGYTF. The CDR3 DNA reads as TGCAGCGTTTCCGTCGTCCGGGGGAATGATGGCTACACCTTC.

This sequence joins TRBV27 and TRBJ2-1; 7 nucleotides line up with TRBD1. Germline V gene lookup returns CDR1 MNHEY and CDR2 SMNVEV (reference sequence). V shed 3 bases, J shed 10 bases, and the junction held 3 bases outside the gene matches. The CDR3 covers 12 residues. Here the CDR3 DNA reads TGTGCCAGCAGTTTGCCCAGGGGGGAGCAGTTCTTC. Its protein is CASSLPRGEQFF.

This rearrangement joins TRBV28 to TRBJ1-1; D remains ambiguous. The germline V and J ends were trimmed by 1 base and 12 bases, with 12 bases remaining between them. The V gene's germline CDR1 is MDHEN and CDR2 SYDVKM. The CDR3 totals 12 residues. For the CDR3, the DNA is TGTGCCAGCAGTTTATTCTCAGTGAGAACTTTCTTT. This codes for CASSLFSVRTFF.